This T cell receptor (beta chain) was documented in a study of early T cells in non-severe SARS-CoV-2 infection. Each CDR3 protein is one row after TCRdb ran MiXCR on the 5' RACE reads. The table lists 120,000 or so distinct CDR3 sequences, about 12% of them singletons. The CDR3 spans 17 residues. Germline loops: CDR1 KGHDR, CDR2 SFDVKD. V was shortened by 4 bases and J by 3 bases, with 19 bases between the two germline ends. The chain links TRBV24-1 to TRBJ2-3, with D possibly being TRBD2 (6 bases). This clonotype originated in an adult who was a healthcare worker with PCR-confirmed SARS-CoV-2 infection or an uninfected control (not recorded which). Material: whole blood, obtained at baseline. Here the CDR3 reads CATSDPTRGSGTDTQYF. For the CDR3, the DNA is TGTGCCACCAGTGACCCGACAAGGGGCAGCGGGACAGATACGCAGTATTTT.